The TCR beta chain under discussion was sequenced for a study of sequential checkpoint blockade in melanoma. Across the whole study: First-line arms were nivolumab then ipilimumab, or the reverse, randomized 1:1. Each arm's sequence ended with maintenance nivolumab.

CDR3 length: 18 amino acids. The germline V gene encodes CDR1 SEHNR and CDR2 FQNEAQ (reference sequence). V trimming: 4 bases; J trimming: 4 bases; junction bases outside the gene matches: 10. Treatment given: randomized to nivolumab then ipilimumab (arm A) or the reverse (arm B). This table comes from immunoSEQ multiplex PCR, and its TCRdb copy is limited to in-frame clones, with some not included. The repertoire holds roughly 23,000 clones, with around 65% as singletons. This chain connects TRBV7-9 to TRBJ2-1; 13 bases agree with TRBD2. Source: CD8+ T cells sorted from blood (inferred from file names), taken from a patient given nivolumab and ipilimumab in sequence. The TCR comes from a human donor with melanoma. CDR3 in DNA: TGTGCCAGCAGCTCGGGCGCGACTAGCGGGGGGTCTTACAATGAGCAGTTCTTC. Encoded protein: CASSSGATSGGSYNEQFF.